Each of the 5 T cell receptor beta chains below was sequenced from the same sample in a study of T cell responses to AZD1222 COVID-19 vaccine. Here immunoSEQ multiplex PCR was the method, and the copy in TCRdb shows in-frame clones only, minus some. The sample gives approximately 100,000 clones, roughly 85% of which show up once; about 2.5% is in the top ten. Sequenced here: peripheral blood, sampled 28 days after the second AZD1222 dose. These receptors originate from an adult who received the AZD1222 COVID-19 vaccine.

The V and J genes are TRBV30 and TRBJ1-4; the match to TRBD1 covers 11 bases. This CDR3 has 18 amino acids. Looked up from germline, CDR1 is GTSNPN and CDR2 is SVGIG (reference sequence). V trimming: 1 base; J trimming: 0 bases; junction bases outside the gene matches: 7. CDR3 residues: CAWSARDRGTTTNEKLFF. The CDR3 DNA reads TGTGCCTGGAGTGCCCGGGACAGGGGGACCACAACTAATGAAAAACTGTTTTTT.

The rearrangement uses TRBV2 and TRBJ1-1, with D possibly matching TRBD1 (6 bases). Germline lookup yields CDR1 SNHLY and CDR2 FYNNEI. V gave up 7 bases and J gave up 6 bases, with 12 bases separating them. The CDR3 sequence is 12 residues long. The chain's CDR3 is CASNTGFAEAFF. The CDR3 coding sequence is TGTGCCAGCAACACAGGGTTCGCTGAAGCTTTCTTT.

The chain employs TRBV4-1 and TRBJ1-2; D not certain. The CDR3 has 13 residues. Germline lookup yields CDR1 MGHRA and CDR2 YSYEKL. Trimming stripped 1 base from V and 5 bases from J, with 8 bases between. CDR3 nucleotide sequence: TGCGCCAGCAGCCAAGCGGTTGGTTATGGCTACACCTTC. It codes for CASSQAVGYGYTF.

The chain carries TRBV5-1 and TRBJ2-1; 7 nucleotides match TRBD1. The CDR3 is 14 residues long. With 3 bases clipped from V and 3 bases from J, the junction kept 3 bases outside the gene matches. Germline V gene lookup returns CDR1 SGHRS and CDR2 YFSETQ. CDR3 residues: CASSSTGVYNEQFF. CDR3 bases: TGCGCCAGCAGCTCAACAGGGGTCTACAATGAGCAGTTCTTC.

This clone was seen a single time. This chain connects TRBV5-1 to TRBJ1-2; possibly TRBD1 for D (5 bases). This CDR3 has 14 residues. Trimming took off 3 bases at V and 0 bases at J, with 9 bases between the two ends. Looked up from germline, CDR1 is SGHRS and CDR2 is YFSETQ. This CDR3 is CASSSDTANYGYTF. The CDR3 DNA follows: TGCGCCAGCAGCTCGGACACAGCTAACTATGGCTACACCTTC.